This TCR beta chain came from a study of T cell responses to AZD1222 COVID-19 vaccine. General study results and limits: Only a handful of AZD1222 recipients, several in all, had baseline seropositivity.

This clone was counted between two and nine times. No antigen is known for it. The protocol was immunoSEQ multiplex PCR, while the TCRdb copy is restricted to in-frame clones and leaves out a portion. This table has roughly 140,000 clones, approximately 78% appearing once. CDR1 is MNHEY and CDR2 is SMNVEV in the germline V gene (reference sequence). The germline V and J ends were trimmed by 5 bases and 0 bases, with 13 bases remaining between them. The CDR3 consists of 16 residues. This TCR was sampled from an adult in good health. Sequencing used peripheral blood, obtained on day 0 of MenACWY control vaccination. V is TRBV27 and J is TRBJ2-2, with D perhaps TRBD1 (6 bases). The CDR3 region is CASSLTGLANTGELFF. The CDR3 DNA reads TGTGCCAGCAGTCTGACAGGTCTCGCGAACACCGGGGAGCTGTTTTTT.